The 10 T cell receptor beta chains below all came from one sample that was sequenced in a study of response to subunit inactivated influenza vaccine. TCRdb called the RT-PCR reads again in MiXCR, with one record for every CDR3 protein. The sample includes fewer than 600,000 distinct CDR3 sequences, approximately 6.9% seen only once; the top ten take about an eighth. Sequences were derived from PBMCs from blood, sampled around 25 months after vaccination. The receptors stem from a man aged 50 to 69 who received an inactivated influenza vaccine.

This clonotype was detected a few times. The chain is built from TRBV2 and TRBJ2-7; D remains unclear. The germline V and J ends were trimmed by 4 bases and 1 base, with 8 bases remaining between them. Germline V gives CDR1 SNHLY, CDR2 FYNNEI. The CDR3 extends over 13 amino acids. CDR3 region: CASSARNSYEQYF. DNA for the CDR3: TGTGCCAGCAGTGCTCGGAATTCCTACGAGCAGTACTTC.

This clonotype appeared many times. V usage is TRBV12-3 or TRBV12-4 and J usage is TRBJ1-1; D is unresolved. Trimming took off 5 bases at V and 1 base at J, with 17 bases between the two ends. CDR3 length: 16 residues. The CDR3 loop is CASSTSPGVRNTEAFF. The CDR3 DNA reads as TGTGCCAGCAGTACCTCCCCGGGAGTCAGGAACACTGAAGCTTTCTTT.

This clonotype came up a few times. V usage is TRBV20-1 and J usage is TRBJ2-3; D not certain. V was cut by 6 bases and J by 4 bases, with 14 bases left in between. The CDR3 loop spans 13 amino acids. Germline V CDR1 and CDR2: DFQATT, SNEGSKA (reference sequence). The CDR3 coding sequence is TGCAGTGCGACACCCCCGGGCGCAGATACGCAGTATTTT. This sequence encodes CSATPPGADTQYF.

The sample holds many counts of this clonotype. The chain employs TRBV7-9 and TRBJ2-7; 8 bases are a match to TRBD2. Germline CDR1 SEHNR, CDR2 FQNEAQ (reference sequence). The CDR3 is 12 residues long. V lost 3 bases, J lost 6 bases, and 1 base stayed unmatched. The CDR3 region has the DNA TGTGCCAGCAGCTTCGGGGGGGGCGAGCAGTACTTC. Encoded protein: CASSFGGGEQYF.

This clonotype has more than one count but fewer than ten. The CDR3 reads CASRAGTAFMNTEAFF. CDR3 sequence (DNA): TGTGCCAGCAGGGCCGGGACAGCCTTCATGAACACTGAAGCTTTCTTT. The chain couples TRBV2 to TRBJ1-1; 7 positions agree with TRBD1. There are 16 residues in the CDR3. V dropped 6 bases and J dropped 0; count of bases not matched to a gene: 10. The V gene's germline CDR1 is SNHLY and CDR2 FYNNEI.

This clonotype was recorded a few times. The V call is TRBV5-1, the J call TRBJ2-5, with 9 nucleotides matching TRBD1. The CDR3 is made up of 15 amino acids. Unmatched junction bases numbered 6, after V lost 4 bases and J lost 2 bases. CDR1 is SGHRS, CDR2 YFSETQ, per germline. The chain's CDR3 is CASSAGTGSQETQYF. In DNA, the CDR3 is TGCGCCAGCAGCGCCGGGACAGGGAGTCAAGAGACCCAGTACTTC.

This clonotype was recorded many times. The chain uses TRBV3-1 and TRBJ1-6; D ambiguous. CDR3 size: 13 residues. V lost 4 bases to trimming and J lost 6 bases, with 7 bases between them. Germline values: CDR1 LGHDT, CDR2 YNNKEL (reference sequence). The CDR3 region has the DNA TGTGCCAGCAGCCTCGCCCTTAATTCACCCCTCCACTTT. It yields the protein CASSLALNSPLHF.

Many counts were recorded for this clonotype. The CDR3 here is CASSQTGTGVPEQYF. The CDR3 DNA sequence: TGTGCCAGCAGCCAGACCGGGACAGGGGTTCCCGAGCAGTACTTC. This chain links TRBV3-1 with TRBJ2-7; 10 nucleotides match TRBD1. This CDR3 is built from 15 residues. CDR1 and CDR2 from the germline V gene are LGHDT and YNNKEL (reference sequence). The junction had 8 bases not matched to a gene; V was cut back by 3 bases and J by 6 bases.

This clonotype was detected only a few times. This chain uses TRBV20-1 with TRBJ2-1, with D perhaps matching TRBD2 (5 bases). Germline assignment: CDR1 DFQATT and CDR2 SNEGSKA (reference sequence). The CDR3 loop spans 14 amino acids. The ends were cut back, 5 bases at V and 6 bases at J, with 17 bases in the middle. In DNA, the CDR3 is TGCAGTGCTGGAAACCCCGCGGGCTCCAATGAGCAGTTCTTC. It yields the protein CSAGNPAGSNEQFF.

This clonotype was counted ten times or more. This chain connects TRBV20-1 to TRBJ1-1; D is possibly TRBD1 (6 bases). Germline V gives CDR1 DFQATT, CDR2 SNEGSKA (reference sequence). The V end was cut by 1 base, the J end by 5 bases, with 11 bases between. CDR3 length: 13 amino acids. The DNA for the CDR3 is TGCAGTGCTAGAGTCACAGGGACAACTGAAGCTTTCTTT. This encodes CSARVTGTTEAFF.